This TCR beta chain was obtained from a study of tumor and adjacent non-tumor tissue in lung cancer. About the research overall: Aged roughly 30 to 76 years, patients included nine to eleven men and a few women with stage I to III disease.

Study observations and caveats: Compared with tumor, normal lung showed significantly lower TCR diversity.

Trimming stripped 3 bases from V and 1 base from J, with 6 bases between. Germline V gives CDR1 DFQATT, CDR2 SNEGSKA (reference sequence). CDR3 size: 12 residues. The template was RNA from unsorted bulk tissue. Between August and November 2014, newly diagnosed, chemotherapy-naive lung cancer patients underwent thoracic surgery in China. The library came from three nested PCR rounds adapted from ARM-PCR protocols. TCRdb re-called the multiplex PCR reads with MiXCR, one entry per CDR3 protein. The sample holds about 140,000 distinct CDR3 sequences, about 71% seen once. In its sample, this clonotype was seen many times. Its target is not known.

The sequencing input was lung tumor tissue. The sequence derives from a man in his 60s with small cell lung cancer. This rearrangement joins TRBV20-1 to TRBJ1-2; D is uncertain. The DNA for the CDR3 is TGCAGTGCTAGCACAGTTAACTATGGCTACACCTTC. This translates into CSASTVNYGYTF.